The entry below describes one T cell receptor beta chain. The clone's antigen remains unknown. No base quality information exists; no much larger clone differs at one position. This sample was included in a study of shared clonotypes between healthy human individuals (dated by TCRdb to 2020 to 2022). Background on the whole study: Three men and a couple of women, aged 18 to 49 years, made up the cohort. For each donor, CD4 naive and CD4 memory were each run on three plates, CD8 naive on two plates, and CD8 memory on one plate. To estimate repertoire size and how much clonotypes are shared between individuals, the study performed deep sequencing of blood TCR repertoires from a handful of healthy adults. Libraries were prepared and TCR repertoires were sequenced by different laboratories using diverse techniques, in order to increase sequencing depth and limit assay-specific biases. Between about 0.9 and 9 billion PBMCs per donor were obtained by leukapheresis. Paper-wide results and their limitations: Larger estimated clonotype richness was generally found for naive subsets than for memory subsets. Pairwise subsampling led to the expectation that sequencing depth would affect the degree of clonotype sharing among donors. The small number of donors limited the genetic and exposure-history diversity represented. Compared with non-shared clonotypes, clonotypes shared by all four sorted-subset donors had higher generation probabilities. Sampling was restricted to blood, and TCR repertoires in tissues likely differ from the TCR repertoires found in blood. About 5% of naive CD4, 3.5% of naive CD8, approximately 2.2% of memory CD4, and 0.4% of memory CD8 clonotypes were shared across a few donors. Rarefaction of sorted-subset datasets indicated incomplete sequencing despite the large sequencing depth.

Using the deep immunoSEQ assay, multiplex PCR amplified TCR CDR3 regions from genomic DNA. Extracted genomic DNA from each cell subset was distributed evenly across all wells of several immunoSEQ 96-well plates, and each plate was treated as a replicate. Each replicate PCR for sorted subsets received around 200 ng genomic DNA, equal to some 32,000 T cell genomes. Purified libraries were quantified with a Qubit 3.0 fluorometer, sized on a Bioanalyzer 2100, and re-quantified with the KAPA Library Quantification kit. Each immunoSEQ 96-well plate was sequenced on its own single-read 150-cycle Illumina NextSeq 550 flow cell. In the paper's pipeline: Because the immunoSEQ output held only junctional sequences and lacked quality scores, the filtering could not match the filtering applied to full-length reads. To assign V/J genes and CDR3, sequences were annotated against IMGT germline references using PyIR, a Python wrapper for IgBLAST v1.9. Reads with weak V/J assignments (E-value above 1e-6), missing CDR3, stop codons, out-of-frame junctions, or ambiguous translated residues were removed. A V3J clonotype was defined by an identical inferred V gene, J gene, and CDR3 amino acid sequence. Percentage overlap between repertoires was computed as shared unique clonotypes divided by the size of the smaller repertoire. Richness of each repertoire was evaluated using RTK rarefaction, the Chao1 estimator, and Recon v2.1 estimates of unobserved clonotypes. Generation probabilities for all TCRbeta clonotypes obtained by the gDNA method from a handful of donors were computed using OLGA. The clones in this table, taken by TCRdb from immuneACCESS, are in-frame only. Not every clone is retained; where verified, under half of the shortfall comes from an unresolved V gene, and the cause of the rest is unknown. For V, J and clone size, that table is used; D and trimming come from the DNA. Present in this sample are about 980,000 clones, about three quarters of which were seen just once. The ten biggest clones cover about 1.5% of the sample.

CDR1 and CDR2 were assigned from the germline V gene (reference sequence) as SGHKS and YYEKEE. There are 15 amino acids in the CDR3, from cysteine to phenylalanine inclusive. The read is trimmed to its CDR3 DNA, 45 bases read in frame from base 1. The trim is 7 bases for V and 5 bases for J, with a gap of 21 bases between the germline ends. Healthy HIV-negative adults with no recently reported acute infections or vaccinations were included as donors. Every donor was a Caucasian adult living in Nashville, Tennessee, USA. CD4+ T cells were enriched by magnetic negative selection; naive cells were then positively selected on CD45RA, and the negative fraction formed the memory subset. After blood collection by leukapheresis, PBMCs were isolated using Ficoll-Histopaque density gradient centrifugation and then cryopreserved in the vapor phase of liquid nitrogen. Analytical flow cytometry was used to check the purity and quantity of every magnetically sorted T cell population. Genomic DNA was isolated from every sorted fraction and measured by UV absorbance on a Nanodrop 2000c.

Sequenced material: memory CD4+ T cells sorted from blood. The cell subset or site label on this specimen signifies: CD45RA-negative fraction. The rearranged chain carries TRBV5-5 and TRBJ1-2; a weak D assignment points to TRBD1 (5 bases agree). The TCR comes from a man aged 18 to 30 in good health. The DNA sequence follows: TGTGCCAGCCTTCCGCACGGGGACCTCTTTTATGGCTACACCTTC. This encodes CASLPHGDLFYGYTF.